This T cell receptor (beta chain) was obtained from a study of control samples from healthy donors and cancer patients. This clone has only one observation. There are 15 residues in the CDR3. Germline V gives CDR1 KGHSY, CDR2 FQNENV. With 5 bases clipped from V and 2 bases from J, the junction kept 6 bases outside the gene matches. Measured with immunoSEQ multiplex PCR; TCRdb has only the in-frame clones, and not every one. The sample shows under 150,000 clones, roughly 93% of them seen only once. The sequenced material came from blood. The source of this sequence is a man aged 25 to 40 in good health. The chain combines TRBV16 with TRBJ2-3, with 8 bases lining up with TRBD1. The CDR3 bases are TGTGCCAGCAGCTTCAGGGGGCGCAACACAGATACGCAGTATTTT. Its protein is CASSFRGRNTDTQYF.